This T cell receptor beta chain was obtained from a study of CD8 T cells in ankylosing spondylitis. General study results and limits: Several highly homologous variants made up a TCR beta motif, and this motif appeared characteristic of ankylosing spondylitis blood. Previously reported in reactive arthritis synovial fluid and blood were some of the motif variants. The study looked at matched synovial fluid samples from ankylosing spondylitis patients. Disease-linked clones were reported to be significantly enriched there.

One entry per CDR3 protein results from TCRdb running MiXCR on the 5' RACE reads. The table shows 150,000 to 200,000 distinct CDR3 sequences, with 10% to 15% occurring only once. A few counts support this clonotype. The antigen is not known. The TCR originated in a female donor with ankylosing spondylitis or in good health (not recorded which). Source material: blood, either unsorted or a sorted T cell fraction (not recorded which).

The CDR3 protein is CASSFRQGTQYF. The CDR3 DNA reads as TGTGCCAGCAGTTTCCGACAGGGTACGCAGTATTTT. This chain links TRBV6-5 with TRBJ2-3; 7 bases are a match to TRBD1. CDR1 and CDR2 from the germline V gene are MNHEY and SVGAGI. V dropped 4 bases and J dropped 8; count of bases not matched to a gene: 3. The CDR3 has 12 amino acids.